This passage covers 6 T cell receptor beta chains from one sample sequenced in a study of monozygotic twins with cystic fibrosis. The table came from immunoSEQ multiplex PCR; TCRdb's copy has only in-frame clones and leaves some out. The repertoire holds some 30,000 clones, with more than 85% as singletons. Sequencing used blood. The receptors come from a girl aged 2-10 years with cystic fibrosis.

This sequence joins TRBV7-9 and TRBJ2-7, with 14 bases aligning to TRBD2. This CDR3 has 14 residues. Germline-derived CDR1 and CDR2 are SEHNR and FQNEAQ (reference sequence). Losses at the gene ends were 5 bases for V and 7 bases for J; bases not matched to a gene: 4. Here the CDR3 DNA reads TGTGCCAGCAGCCCGGGACTAGCGGGAGAAGAGCAGTACTTC. As protein: CASSPGLAGEEQYF.

This clone has just one count. V is TRBV30 and J is TRBJ1-2; D unresolved. Trimming took 3 bases from V and 1 from J, leaving 21 bases between them. This CDR3 is 17 amino acids long. Germline lookup yields CDR1 GTSNPN and CDR2 SVGIG (reference sequence). CDR3 coding DNA: TGTGCCTGGAGAATTGCGGGCGGCCCCCACTATAACTATGGCTACACCTTC. As protein: CAWRIAGGPHYNYGYTF.

The rearrangement joins TRBV28 to TRBJ1-4; D unclear. Trimming removed 8 bases at V and 3 bases at J, with 4 bases between. CDR3 length: 11 amino acids. Germline V lookup: CDR1 MDHEN, CDR2 SYDVKM. The CDR3 is CASLANEKLFF. CDR3 in DNA: TGTGCCAGCCTCGCTAATGAAAAACTGTTTTTT.

This chain uses TRBV9 with TRBJ1-2; 9 positions agree with TRBD1. V dropped 2 bases and J dropped 8; count of bases not matched to a gene: 4. The germline CDR1 and CDR2 sequences are SGDLS and YYNGEE. This CDR3 has 13 residues. CDR3 bases: TGTGCCAGCAGCGTGTCGGACAGGGGAGGCTACACCTTC. This gives the protein CASSVSDRGGYTF.

The CDR3 spells CASSLYRANGYTF. CDR3 coding DNA: TGTGCCAGCAGTCTCTACAGGGCAAATGGCTACACCTTC. J is TRBJ1-2 and V is TRBV28, with D possibly matching TRBD1 (6 bases). V was pared by 5 bases and J by 6 bases, with 13 bases between. This CDR3 contains 13 residues. Germline loops: CDR1 MDHEN, CDR2 SYDVKM.

J is TRBJ2-7 and V is TRBV4-1; possibly TRBD1 for D (5 bases). This CDR3 is built from 14 residues. Trimming left V 6 bases short and J 3 bases short, with 15 bases between. The germline V gene encodes CDR1 MGHRA and CDR2 YSYEKL. The CDR3 is CASSPQTRDYEQYF. Here the CDR3 DNA reads TGCGCCAGCAGTCCCCAAACCAGGGACTACGAGCAGTACTTC.